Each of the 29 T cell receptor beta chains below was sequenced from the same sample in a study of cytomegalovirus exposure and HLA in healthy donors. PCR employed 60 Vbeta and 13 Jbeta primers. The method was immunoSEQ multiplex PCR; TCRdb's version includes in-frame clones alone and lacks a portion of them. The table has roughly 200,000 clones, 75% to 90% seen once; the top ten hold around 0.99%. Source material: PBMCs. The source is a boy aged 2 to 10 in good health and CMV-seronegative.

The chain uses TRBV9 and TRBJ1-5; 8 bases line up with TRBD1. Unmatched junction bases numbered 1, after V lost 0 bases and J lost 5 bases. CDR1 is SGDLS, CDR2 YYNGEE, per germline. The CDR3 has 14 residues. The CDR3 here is CASSVGTGHQPQHF. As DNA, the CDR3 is TGTGCCAGCAGCGTAGGGACAGGGCATCAGCCCCAGCATTTT.

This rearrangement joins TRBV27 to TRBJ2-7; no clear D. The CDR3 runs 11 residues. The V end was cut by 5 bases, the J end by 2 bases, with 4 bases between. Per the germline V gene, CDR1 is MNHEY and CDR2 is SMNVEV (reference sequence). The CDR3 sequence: CASSATYEQYF. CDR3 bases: TGTGCCAGCAGTGCGACCTACGAGCAGTACTTC.

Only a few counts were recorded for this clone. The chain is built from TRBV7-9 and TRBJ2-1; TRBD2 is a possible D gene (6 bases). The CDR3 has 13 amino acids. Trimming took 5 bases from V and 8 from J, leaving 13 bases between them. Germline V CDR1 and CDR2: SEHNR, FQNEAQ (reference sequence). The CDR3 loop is CASSNRDLHEQFF. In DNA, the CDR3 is TGTGCCAGCAGCAACCGGGACTTGCATGAGCAGTTCTTC.

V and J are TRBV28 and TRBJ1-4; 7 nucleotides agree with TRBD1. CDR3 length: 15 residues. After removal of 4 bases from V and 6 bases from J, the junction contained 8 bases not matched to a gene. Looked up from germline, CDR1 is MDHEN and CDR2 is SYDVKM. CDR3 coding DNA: TGTGCCAGCAGTTCATCCGGGACAGAGTATGAAAAACTGTTTTTT. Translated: CASSSSGTEYEKLFF.

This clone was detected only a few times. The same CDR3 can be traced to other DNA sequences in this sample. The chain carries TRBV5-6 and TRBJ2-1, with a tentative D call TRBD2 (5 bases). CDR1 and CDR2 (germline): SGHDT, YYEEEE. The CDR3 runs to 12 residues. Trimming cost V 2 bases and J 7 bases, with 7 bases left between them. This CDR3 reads CASSFSDNEQFF. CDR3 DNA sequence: TGTGCCAGCAGCTTTAGCGATAATGAGCAGTTCTTC.

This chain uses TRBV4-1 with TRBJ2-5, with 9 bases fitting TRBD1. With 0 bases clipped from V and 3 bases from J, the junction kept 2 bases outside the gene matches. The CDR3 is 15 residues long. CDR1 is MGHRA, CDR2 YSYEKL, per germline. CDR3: CASSQEWTGEETQYF. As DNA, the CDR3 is TGCGCCAGCAGCCAAGAATGGACAGGGGAAGAGACCCAGTACTTC.

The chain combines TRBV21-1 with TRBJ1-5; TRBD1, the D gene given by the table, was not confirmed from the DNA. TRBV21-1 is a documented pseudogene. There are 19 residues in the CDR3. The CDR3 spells CASSKGGGTGPYSNQPQHF. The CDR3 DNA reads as TGTGCCAGCAGCAAAGGGGGCGGGACAGGGCCTTATAGCAATCAGCCCCAGCATTTT.

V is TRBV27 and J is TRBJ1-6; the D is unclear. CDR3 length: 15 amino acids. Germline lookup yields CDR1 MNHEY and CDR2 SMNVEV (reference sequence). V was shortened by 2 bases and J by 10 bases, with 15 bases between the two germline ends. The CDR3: CASSLNAGLRSPLHF. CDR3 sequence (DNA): TGTGCCAGCAGTTTAAACGCAGGTCTGCGATCACCCCTCCACTTT.

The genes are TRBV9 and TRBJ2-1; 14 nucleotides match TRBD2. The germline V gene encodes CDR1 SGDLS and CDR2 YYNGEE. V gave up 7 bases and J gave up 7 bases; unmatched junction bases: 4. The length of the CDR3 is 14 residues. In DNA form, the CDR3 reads TGTGCCAGCGCCAGGACTAGCGGGGGGAATGAGCAGTTCTTC. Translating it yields CASARTSGGNEQFF. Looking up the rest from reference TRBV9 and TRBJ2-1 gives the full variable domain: DSGVTQTPKHLITATGQRVTLRCSPRSGDLSVYWYQQSLDQGLQFLIQYYNGEERAKGNILERFSAQQFPDLHSELNLSSLELGDSALYFCASARTSGGNEQFFGPGTRLTVL.

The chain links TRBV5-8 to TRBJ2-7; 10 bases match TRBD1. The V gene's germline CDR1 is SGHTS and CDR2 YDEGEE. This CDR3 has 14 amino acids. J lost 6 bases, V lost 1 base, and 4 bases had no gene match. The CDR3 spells CASSLLGQGIEQYF. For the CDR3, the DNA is TGTGCCAGCAGCTTGTTGGGACAGGGGATCGAGCAGTACTTC. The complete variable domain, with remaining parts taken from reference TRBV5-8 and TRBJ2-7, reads EAGVTQSPTHLIKTRGQQATLRCSPISGHTSVYWYQQALGLGLQFLLWYDEGEERNRGNFPPRFSGRQFPNYSSELNVNALELEDSALYLCASSLLGQGIEQYFGPGTRLTVT.

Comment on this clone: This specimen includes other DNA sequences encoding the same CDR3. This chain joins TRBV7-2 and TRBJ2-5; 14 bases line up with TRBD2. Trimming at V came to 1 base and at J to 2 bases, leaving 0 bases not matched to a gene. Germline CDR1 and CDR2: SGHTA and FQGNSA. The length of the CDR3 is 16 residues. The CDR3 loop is CASSLGLAGGQETQYF. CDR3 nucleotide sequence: TGTGCCAGCAGCTTAGGACTAGCGGGGGGGCAAGAGACCCAGTACTTC.

CDR3 protein: CASSLANEQFF. The CDR3 DNA sequence: TGTGCCAGCAGCTTGGCCAATGAGCAGTTCTTC. The chain employs TRBV11-2 and TRBJ2-1; D remains unclear. V was cut by 3 bases and J by 6 bases, with 3 bases left in between. CDR1 is SGHAT, CDR2 FQNNGV, per germline. CDR3 length equals 11 residues.

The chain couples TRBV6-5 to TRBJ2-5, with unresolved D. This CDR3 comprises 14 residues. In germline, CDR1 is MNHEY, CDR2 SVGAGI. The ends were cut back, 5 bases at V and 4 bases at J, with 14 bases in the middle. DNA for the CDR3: TGTGCCAGCAGTGCCTACTCGTACCCAGAGACCCAGTACTTC. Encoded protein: CASSAYSYPETQYF.

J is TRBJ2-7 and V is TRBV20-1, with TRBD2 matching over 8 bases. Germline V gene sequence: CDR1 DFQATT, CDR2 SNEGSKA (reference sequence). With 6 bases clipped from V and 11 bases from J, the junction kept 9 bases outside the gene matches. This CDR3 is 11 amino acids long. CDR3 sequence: CSARSGGAEYF. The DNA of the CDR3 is TGCAGTGCCCGCTCGGGGGGGGCGGAGTACTTC.

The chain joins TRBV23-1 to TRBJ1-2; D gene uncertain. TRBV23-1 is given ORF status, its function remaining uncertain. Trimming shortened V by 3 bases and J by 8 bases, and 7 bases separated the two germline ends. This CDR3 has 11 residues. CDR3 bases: TGCGCCAGCAGTCACTCGGAGGGCTACACCTTC. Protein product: CASSHSEGYTF.

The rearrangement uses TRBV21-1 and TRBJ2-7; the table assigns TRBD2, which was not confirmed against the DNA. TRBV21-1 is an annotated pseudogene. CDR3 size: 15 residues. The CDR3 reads CASSKVGGSSYEQYF. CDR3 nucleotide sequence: TGTGCCAGCAGCAAGGTTGGGGGGTCCTCCTACGAGCAGTACTTC.

The CDR3 loop is CASRPTTSGYNEQFF. DNA for the CDR3: TGTGCCAGCAGGCCGACTACTAGCGGGTACAATGAGCAGTTCTTC. V is TRBV27 and J is TRBJ2-1, with 9 bases fitting TRBD2. The CDR3 spans 15 residues. Germline trimming cut 6 bases from V and 4 bases from J; bases unmatched to any gene: 7. Germline lookup yields CDR1 MNHEY and CDR2 SMNVEV (reference sequence).

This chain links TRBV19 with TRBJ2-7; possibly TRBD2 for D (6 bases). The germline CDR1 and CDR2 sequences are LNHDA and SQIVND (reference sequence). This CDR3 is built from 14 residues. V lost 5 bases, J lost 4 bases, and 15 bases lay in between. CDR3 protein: CASSPGLALYEQYF. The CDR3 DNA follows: TGTGCCAGTAGTCCGGGACTGGCTTTATACGAGCAGTACTTC.

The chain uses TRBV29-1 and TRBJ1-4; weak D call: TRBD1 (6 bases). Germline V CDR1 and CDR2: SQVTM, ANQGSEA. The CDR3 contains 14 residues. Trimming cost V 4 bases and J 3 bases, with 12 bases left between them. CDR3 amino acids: CSVGATGSNEKLFF. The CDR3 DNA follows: TGCAGCGTTGGCGCGACAGGTTCTAATGAAAAACTGTTTTTT.

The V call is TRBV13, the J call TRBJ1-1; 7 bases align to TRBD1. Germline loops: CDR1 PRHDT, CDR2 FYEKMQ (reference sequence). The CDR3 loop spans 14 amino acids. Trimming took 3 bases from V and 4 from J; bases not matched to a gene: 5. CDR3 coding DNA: TGTGCCAGCAGCTTTCCTTCAGGGGGCACTGAAGCTTTCTTT. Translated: CASSFPSGGTEAFF. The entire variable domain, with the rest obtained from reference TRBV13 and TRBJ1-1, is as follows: AAGVIQSPRHLIKEKRETATLKCYPIPRHDTVYWYQQGPGQDPQFLISFYEKMQSDKGSIPDRFSAQQFSDYHSELNMSSLELGDSALYFCASSFPSGGTEAFFGQGTRLTVV.

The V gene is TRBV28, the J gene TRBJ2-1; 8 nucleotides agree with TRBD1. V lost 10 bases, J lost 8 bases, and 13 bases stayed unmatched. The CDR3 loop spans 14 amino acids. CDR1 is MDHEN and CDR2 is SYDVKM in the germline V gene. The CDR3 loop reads CATKGQVPFDEQFF. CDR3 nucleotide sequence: TGTGCCACCAAGGGACAGGTCCCTTTCGATGAGCAGTTCTTC. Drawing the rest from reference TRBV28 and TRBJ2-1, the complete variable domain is DVKVTQSSRYLVKRTGEKVFLECVQDMDHENMFWYRQDPGLGLRLIYFSYDVKMKEKGDIPEGYSVSREKKERFSLILESASTNQTSMYLCATKGQVPFDEQFFGPGTRLTVL.

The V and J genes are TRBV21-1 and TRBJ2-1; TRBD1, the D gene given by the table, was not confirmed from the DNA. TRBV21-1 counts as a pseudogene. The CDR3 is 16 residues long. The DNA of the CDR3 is TGTGCCAGCAGCAAAGCATACAGGGGATGGTACAATGAGCAGTTCTTC. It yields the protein CASSKAYRGWYNEQFF.

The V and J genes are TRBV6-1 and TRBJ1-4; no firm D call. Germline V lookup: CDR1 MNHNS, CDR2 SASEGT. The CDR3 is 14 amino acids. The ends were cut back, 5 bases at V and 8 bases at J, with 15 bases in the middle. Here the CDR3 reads CASSSGVLQEKLFF. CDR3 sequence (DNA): TGTGCCAGCAGTTCCGGTGTACTACAAGAAAAACTGTTTTTT.

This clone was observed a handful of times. CDR3 sequence: CASSDFQGGEKLFF. The CDR3 DNA is TGTGCCAGCAGTGATTTCCAGGGGGGTGAAAAACTGTTTTTT. The chain links TRBV2 to TRBJ1-4, with 7 bases fitting TRBD1. This CDR3 contains 14 residues. Germline V CDR1 and CDR2: SNHLY, FYNNEI. V was pared by 3 bases and J by 7 bases, with 5 bases of the junction left unmatched.

This CDR3 is CASKLAGTDTQYF. DNA of the CDR3: TGTGCCAGCAAACTAGCGGGTACAGATACGCAGTATTTT. This chain links TRBV7-3 with TRBJ2-3, with 9 bases matching TRBD2. Per the germline V gene, CDR1 is SGHTA and CDR2 is FQGTGA. The CDR3 is 13 residues long. The V and J ends lost 7 bases and 3 bases, in that order; junction bases with no gene match: 2.

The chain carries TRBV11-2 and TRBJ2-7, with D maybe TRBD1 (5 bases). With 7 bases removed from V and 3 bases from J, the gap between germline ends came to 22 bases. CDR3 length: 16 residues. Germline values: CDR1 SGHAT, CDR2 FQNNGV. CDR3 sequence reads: CASTLRKGGQGYEQYF. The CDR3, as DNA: TGTGCCAGCACCCTTAGAAAAGGTGGGCAGGGCTACGAGCAGTACTTC.

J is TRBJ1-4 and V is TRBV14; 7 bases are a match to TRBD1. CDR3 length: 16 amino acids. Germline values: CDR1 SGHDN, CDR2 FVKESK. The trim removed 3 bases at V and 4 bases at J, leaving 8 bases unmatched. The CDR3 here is CASSQRQGVINEKLFF. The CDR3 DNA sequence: TGTGCCAGCAGCCAGCGCCAGGGGGTGATTAATGAAAAACTGTTTTTT.

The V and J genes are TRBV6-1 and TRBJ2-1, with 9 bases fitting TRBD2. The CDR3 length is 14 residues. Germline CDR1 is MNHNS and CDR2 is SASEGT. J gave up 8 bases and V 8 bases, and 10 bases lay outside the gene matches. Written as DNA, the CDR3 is TGTGCCAGCGTTTTGCGGGGGGGCACGGATGAGCAGTTCTTC. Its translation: CASVLRGGTDEQFF.

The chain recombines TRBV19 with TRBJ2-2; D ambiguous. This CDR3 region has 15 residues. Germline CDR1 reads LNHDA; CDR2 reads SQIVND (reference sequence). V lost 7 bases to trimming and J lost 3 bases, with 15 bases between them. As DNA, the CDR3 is TGTGCCAGTACCCTAATTCCCACTTACACCGGGGAGCTGTTTTTT. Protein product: CASTLIPTYTGELFF.